These 3 T cell receptor beta chains came from one sample sequenced in a study of chemoradiotherapy in HPV16-positive cancers. The repertoire was sequenced with immunoSEQ multiplex PCR; TCRdb's copy has only in-frame clones and lacks some. The table lists under 14,000 clones, approximately 74% of them singletons. This material was collected from a patient who underwent chemoradiotherapy. Receptors were obtained from a human donor with HPV-associated anogenital cancer.

The CDR3 sequence: CASSQGDRYYSGNTIYF. The CDR3 bases are TGCGCCAGCAGCCAAGGGGACAGGTATTACTCTGGAAACACCATATATTTT. The rearrangement links TRBV4-1 to TRBJ1-3, with 8 bases identical to TRBD1. CDR1 is MGHRA, CDR2 YSYEKL, per germline. This CDR3 region has 17 residues. V shed 1 base and J 0 bases; nucleotides not matched to a gene: 5.

The chain links TRBV5-6 to TRBJ1-1; 9 nucleotides line up with TRBD1. Germline V gene lookup returns CDR1 SGHDT and CDR2 YYEEEE. V shed 1 base and J 4 bases; nucleotides not matched to a gene: 5. This CDR3 has 15 amino acids. This CDR3 reads CASSLSRDRVTEAFF. CDR3 bases: TGTGCCAGCAGCTTGTCCCGGGACAGGGTCACTGAAGCTTTCTTT.

The J gene is TRBJ2-2, the V gene TRBV19, with D perhaps matching TRBD1 (5 bases). The CDR3 sequence is 15 residues long. The V end was cut by 2 bases, the J end by 2 bases, with 9 bases between. Germline assignment: CDR1 LNHDA and CDR2 SQIVND (reference sequence). In DNA form, the CDR3 reads TGTGCCAGTAGTATAAGGGGAAGTAACACCGGGGAGCTGTTTTTT. Residues: CASSIRGSNTGELFF.